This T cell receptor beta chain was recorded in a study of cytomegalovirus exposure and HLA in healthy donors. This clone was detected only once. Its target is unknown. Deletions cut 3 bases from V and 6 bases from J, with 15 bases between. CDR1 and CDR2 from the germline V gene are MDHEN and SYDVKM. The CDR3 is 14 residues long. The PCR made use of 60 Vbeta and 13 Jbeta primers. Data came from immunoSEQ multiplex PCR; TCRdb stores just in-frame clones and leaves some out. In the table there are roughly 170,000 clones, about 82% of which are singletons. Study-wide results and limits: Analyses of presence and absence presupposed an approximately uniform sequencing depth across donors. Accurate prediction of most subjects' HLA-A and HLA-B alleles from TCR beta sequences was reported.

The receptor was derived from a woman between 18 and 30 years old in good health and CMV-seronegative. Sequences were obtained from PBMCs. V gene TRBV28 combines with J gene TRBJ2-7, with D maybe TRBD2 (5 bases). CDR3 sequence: CASSLEVSFREQYF. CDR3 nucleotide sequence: TGTGCCAGCAGTTTGGAGGTATCGTTCCGCGAGCAGTACTTC.